What follows are 13 T cell receptor beta chains derived from one specimen sequenced in a study of blood T cells in healthy people across ages (dated by TCRdb to between 2015 and 2017). Library preparation was by 5' RACE. These reads were obtained on an Illumina HiSeq 2500. The second PCR ran for about 7 to 11 cycles and used a J-beta primer mix along with a sample-barcoded 5' primer. The public sequencing data were trimmed at Q25 with fastp and processed into clonotypes with MiXCR by TCRdb, which kept only in-frame beta chains. Entries that share a CDR3 protein sequence are merged under the most common genes and DNA. The sample has 1.5 million to 2 million distinct CDR3 sequences on record, roughly 49% of them singletons. The ten largest clonotypes hold less than 2.5% of the sample. Sequenced sample: blood. Receptors were obtained from a woman aged 40 to 50 in good health.

V usage is TRBV29-1 and J usage is TRBJ1-2, with 8 bases matching TRBD1. The V segment lost 5 bases and the J segment 8 bases; nucleotides outside the gene matches: 10. CDR1 and CDR2 from the germline V gene are SQVTM and ANQGSEA. The CDR3 sequence is 13 residues long. The CDR3 protein is CSVQPHRGEGYTF. CDR3 sequence (DNA): TGCAGCGTTCAACCCCACAGGGGGGAAGGCTACACCTTC.

This chain uses TRBV10-1 with TRBJ2-5; no clear D gene. The germline V and J ends were trimmed by 2 bases and 5 bases, with 6 bases remaining between them. The CDR3 runs 12 residues. Germline V gene sequence: CDR1 WNHNN, CDR2 SYGVQD (reference sequence). CDR3 bases: TGCGCCAGCAGTGAGATGGGGGAGACCCAGTACTTC. Translated: CASSEMGETQYF.

This clonotype was seen more than once but under ten times. The chain recombines TRBV20-1 with TRBJ1-2; tentative D call: TRBD1 (5 bases). Trimming cost V 5 bases and J 2 bases, with 15 bases left between them. The germline V gene encodes CDR1 DFQATT and CDR2 SNEGSKA (reference sequence). The CDR3 sequence is 14 residues long. The CDR3 DNA is TGCAGTGCTCCGGAAGCAGGGAACAACTATGGCTACACCTTC. Amino acids: CSAPEAGNNYGYTF.

This chain connects TRBV7-9 to TRBJ2-1; D call uncertain. Deletions cut 1 base from V and 12 bases from J, with 4 bases between. Germline CDR1 reads SEHNR; CDR2 reads FQNEAQ (reference sequence). CDR3 length equals 10 residues. In DNA form, the CDR3 reads TGTGCCAGCAGCTTAGGCGGGCAGTTCTTC. Protein product: CASSLGGQFF.

The chain joins TRBV5-6 to TRBJ2-6; TRBD2 might be the D (7 bases). This CDR3 is built from 20 residues. Germline V gene sequence: CDR1 SGHDT, CDR2 YYEEEE. V gave up 1 base and J gave up 0 bases, with 20 bases separating them. CDR3 sequence reads: CASSLWAGGAAFSGANVLTF. The CDR3 DNA sequence: TGTGCCAGCAGCTTGTGGGCTGGGGGGGCCGCATTCTCTGGGGCCAACGTCCTGACTTTC.

V gene TRBV20-1 combines with J gene TRBJ2-3; 9 nucleotides align to TRBD2. J gave up 3 bases and V 2 bases, and 3 bases lay outside the gene matches. This CDR3 is built from 14 residues. CDR1 is DFQATT and CDR2 is SNEGSKA in the germline V gene (reference sequence). The DNA of the CDR3 is TGCAGTGCTAGACTAGCGGGGCAGACAGATACGCAGTATTTT. Amino acids: CSARLAGQTDTQYF.

This clonotype showed up just a few times. The J gene is TRBJ1-2, the V gene TRBV27; 9 bases are shared with TRBD1. Germline CDR1 reads MNHEY; CDR2 reads SMNVEV (reference sequence). V shed 2 bases, J shed 6 bases, and the junction held 4 bases outside the gene matches. CDR3 size: 14 residues. This CDR3 is CASSLMGDRDGYTF. CDR3 DNA sequence: TGTGCCAGCAGTTTAATGGGGGACAGGGATGGCTACACCTTC.

V and J are TRBV29-1 and TRBJ2-3; D not resolved. Between the trimmed V and J ends, which lost 4 bases and 2 bases, there was a span of 10 bases. CDR3 size: 13 residues. Germline V gene lookup returns CDR1 SQVTM and CDR2 ANQGSEA. The CDR3 DNA reads as TGCAGCGTTGGGGATGGTATCACAGATACGCAGTATTTT. Its protein is CSVGDGITDTQYF.

The chain carries TRBV25-1 and TRBJ1-6, with TRBD1 identical over 8 bases. The CDR3 contains 16 residues. The V and J ends lost 6 bases and 10 bases, in that order; junction bases with no gene match: 14. Per the germline V gene, CDR1 is MGHDK and CDR2 is SYGVNS. The CDR3 loop reads CASRTGTGLFGSPLHF. CDR3 DNA: TGTGCCAGCAGGACCGGGACAGGTCTCTTTGGGTCACCCCTCCACTTT.

This clonotype has a count of ten or more. This chain connects TRBV7-6 to TRBJ2-7, with D possibly TRBD1 on 6 matching bases. The CDR3 contains 14 residues. Germline loops: CDR1 SGHVS, CDR2 FNYEAQ. The V end lost 4 bases, the J end lost 2 bases, and 12 bases lay between the germline ends. DNA of the CDR3: TGTGCCAGCAGCTCGACAGGCGGAACCTACGAGCAGTACTTC. It codes for CASSSTGGTYEQYF.

This clonotype was seen at least ten times. The V and J genes are TRBV4-3 and TRBJ2-7, with 7 bases fitting TRBD1. Trimming took 1 base from V and 1 from J; bases not matched to a gene: 1. CDR1 is LGHNA and CDR2 is YSLEER in the germline V gene. CDR3 length: 14 residues. This CDR3 is CASSQGDRSYEQYF. The CDR3 DNA reads TGCGCCAGCAGCCAAGGGGACAGATCCTACGAGCAGTACTTC.

This chain uses TRBV6-2 or TRBV6-3 with TRBJ1-1; TRBD1 matches at 8 bases. CDR1 and CDR2 (germline): MNHEY, SVGEGT. V shed 10 bases and J 11 bases; nucleotides not matched to a gene: 9. The CDR3 covers 11 residues. CDR3 DNA sequence: TGTGCCACCGACAGGGGCGCGGAGGCTTTCTTT. Translated, it gives CATDRGAEAFF.

The DNA for the CDR3 is TGTGCCAGCAGCCTAGGTCCGGGGAGGGCCCAGTACTTC. The encoded protein is CASSLGPGRAQYF. The chain is built from TRBV7-2 and TRBJ2-5; TRBD2 matches at 7 bases. CDR3 length: 13 amino acids. V trimming: 5 bases; J trimming: 9 bases; junction bases outside the gene matches: 9. The germline V gene encodes CDR1 SGHTA and CDR2 FQGNSA. Filled out from reference TRBV7-2 and TRBJ2-5, the complete variable domain reads GAGVSQSPSNKVTEKGKDVELRCDPISGHTALYWYRQSLGQGLEFLIYFQGNSAPDKSGLPSDRFSAERTGGSVSTLTIQRTQQEDSAVYLCASSLGPGRAQYFGPGTRLLVL.